One and the same sample provided the 12 T cell receptor beta chains below, sequenced in a study of blood T cell repertoires in COVID-19. Clones were sequenced by immunoSEQ multiplex PCR, and TCRdb holds only the in-frame ones, with some missing. The data contain 200,000 to 300,000 clones, around 90% of them singletons. The sample comprised peripheral blood. These receptor sequences come from a woman aged 60-75 years with COVID-19, enrolled during active disease.

The chain has TRBV6-4 and TRBJ1-2; D possibly corresponds to TRBD1 (6 bases). There are 16 residues in the CDR3. Per the germline V gene, CDR1 is MRHNA and CDR2 is SNTAGT. The V end was cut by 6 bases, the J end by 5 bases, with 22 bases between. CDR3 DNA: TGTGCCAGCAGCCCCGGGACACCAGGCGGGGGATATGGCTACACCTTC. Its translation is CASSPGTPGGGYGYTF.

The table lists this clone with a count of one. An end of the junction differs from the germline gene, which may be a read error. The gene calls are TRBV4-1 and TRBJ1-5; D may be TRBD1 (5 bases). Germline CDR1 and CDR2: MGHRA and YSYEKL. The CDR3 length is 16 residues. In nucleotides, the CDR3 is TGCGCCAGCAGCCAAGACGGGGCGGGAGGCAACCAGCCCCAGCATTTT. Translated, it gives CASSQDGAGGNQPQHF.

The V and J genes are TRBV19 and TRBJ2-7; perhaps TRBD2 as D (6 bases). The CDR3 has 12 amino acids. Trimming removed 0 bases from V and 11 bases from J, with 11 bases in between. CDR1 is LNHDA, CDR2 SQIVND, per germline (reference sequence). CDR3: CASSIETSPEYF. CDR3 DNA: TGTGCCAGTAGTATAGAAACTAGCCCGGAGTACTTC.

This clone has only a few counts. The J gene is TRBJ2-7, the V gene TRBV3-1 (or the pseudogene TRBV3-2); 7 nucleotides align to TRBD2. Germline values: CDR1 LGHDT, CDR2 YNNKEL (reference sequence). Germline trimming cut 0 bases from V and 2 bases from J; bases unmatched to any gene: 1. This CDR3 contains 14 residues. CDR3 protein: CASSQELAAYEQYF. CDR3 coding DNA: TGTGCCAGCAGCCAAGAGCTAGCGGCCTACGAGCAGTACTTC.

The V and J genes are TRBV19 and TRBJ1-1, with D maybe TRBD1 (6 bases). There are 14 residues in the CDR3. Trimming pared 10 bases from V and 2 bases from J, leaving 17 bases between. Germline loops: CDR1 LNHDA, CDR2 SQIVND (reference sequence). The CDR3 DNA is TGTGCCACAAAAGAAGGACAGCTTAACACTGAAGCTTTCTTT. Translating it yields CATKEGQLNTEAFF.

Remarks on this clone: An end of the junction does not agree with germline; a read error may underlie this. V usage is TRBV27 and J usage is TRBJ2-7; D gene uncertain. The CDR3 runs 10 residues. Germline V CDR1 and CDR2: MNHEY, SMNVEV (reference sequence). The CDR3 sequence is CATTPYGQYF. Here the CDR3 DNA reads TGTGCCACCACTCCCTACGGGCAGTACTTC.

J is TRBJ2-5 and V is TRBV5-1; 11 nucleotides align to TRBD2. After removal of 2 bases from V and 3 bases from J, the junction contained 3 bases not matched to a gene. The CDR3 is 15 amino acids. Germline V lookup: CDR1 SGHRS, CDR2 YFSETQ. The CDR3 loop reads CASSFRLAGKETQYF. The DNA of the CDR3 is TGCGCCAGCAGCTTCCGACTAGCGGGGAAAGAGACCCAGTACTTC.

This clone was picked up a small number of times. The chain carries TRBV20-1 and TRBJ2-5; 7 nucleotides align to TRBD2. The CDR3 has 15 amino acids. The V and J ends lost 3 bases and 5 bases, in that order; junction bases with no gene match: 12. Germline loops: CDR1 DFQATT, CDR2 SNEGSKA (reference sequence). CDR3 DNA: TGCAGTGCTAGTCCGACTAGCCCATCCCGGGAGACCCAGTACTTC. Translation: CSASPTSPSRETQYF.

This chain links TRBV11-2 with TRBJ1-3; unclear D gene. This CDR3 has 15 amino acids. V lost 3 bases, J lost 8 bases, and 17 bases lay in between. CDR1 SGHAT and CDR2 FQNNGV come from the germline V gene. CDR3 protein: CASSFPTGNSDTIYF. Here the CDR3 DNA reads TGTGCCAGCAGCTTCCCGACGGGAAACTCGGACACCATATATTTT.

The rearrangement uses TRBV27 and TRBJ2-5; D is possibly TRBD2 (7 bases). V was clipped by 0 bases and J by 3 bases, with 11 bases between them. This CDR3 comprises 15 residues. CDR1 is MNHEY, CDR2 SMNVEV, per germline (reference sequence). In DNA form, the CDR3 reads TGTGCCAGCAGTTTATCGTGGGGGGGCAAAGAGACCCAGTACTTC. Its protein product is CASSLSWGGKETQYF.

The chain is built from TRBV19 and TRBJ1-1; D is ambiguous. Germline CDR1 reads LNHDA; CDR2 reads SQIVND (reference sequence). The CDR3 runs to 12 residues. Trimming removed 7 bases at V and 2 bases at J, with 8 bases between. The CDR3 sequence: CASKYGNTEAFF. The CDR3 DNA reads as TGTGCCAGTAAGTACGGTAACACTGAAGCTTTCTTT.

The chain carries TRBV28 and TRBJ2-1, with D possibly matching TRBD2 (6 bases). This CDR3 has 14 residues. Trimming shortened V by 5 bases and J by 7 bases, and 15 bases separated the two germline ends. Germline CDR1 and CDR2: MDHEN and SYDVKM. The DNA of the CDR3 is TGTGCCAGCAGTAGTGGCGGGATGAAGAATGAGCAGTTCTTC. Amino acid sequence: CASSSGGMKNEQFF.